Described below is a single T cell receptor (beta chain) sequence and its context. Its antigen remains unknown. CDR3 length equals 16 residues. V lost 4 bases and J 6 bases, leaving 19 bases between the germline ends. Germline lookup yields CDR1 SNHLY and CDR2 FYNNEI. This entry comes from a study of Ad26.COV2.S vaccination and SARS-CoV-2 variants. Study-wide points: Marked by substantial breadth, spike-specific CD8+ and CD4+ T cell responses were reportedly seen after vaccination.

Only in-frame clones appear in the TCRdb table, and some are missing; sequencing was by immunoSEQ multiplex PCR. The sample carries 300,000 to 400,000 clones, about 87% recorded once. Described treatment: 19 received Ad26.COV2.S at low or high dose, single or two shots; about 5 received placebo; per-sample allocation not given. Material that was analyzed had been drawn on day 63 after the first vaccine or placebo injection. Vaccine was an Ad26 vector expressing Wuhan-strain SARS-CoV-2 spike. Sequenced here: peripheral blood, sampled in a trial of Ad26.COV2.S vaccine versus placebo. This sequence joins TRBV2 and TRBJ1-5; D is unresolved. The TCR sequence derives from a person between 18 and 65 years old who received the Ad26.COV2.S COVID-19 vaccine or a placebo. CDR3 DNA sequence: TGTGCCAGCAGTGCTGTAGAGGTCCGACGGGTTCAGCCCCAGCATTTT. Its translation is CASSAVEVRRVQPQHF.